These T cell receptor beta chains were read from a single sample in a study of cytomegalovirus exposure and HLA in healthy donors. This table comes from immunoSEQ multiplex PCR, and its TCRdb copy is limited to in-frame clones, with some not included. The repertoire holds over 250,000 clones, with approximately 90% as singletons. The sample taken for sequencing was PBMCs. Source of these receptors: a man in his forties in good health and CMV-seropositive. Each CDR3 is given with its conserved first and last residue. The order of the fields is CDR3 length, clone size, V gene, J gene, D gene, CDR3 protein, CDR3 DNA. The D gene is left open where the match is weak. Not all rows give a size; the values are once, few, many and, for expanded clones, a class.

17	once	TRBV30	TRBJ2-1	TRBD2	CAWLRASGGRGYNEQFF	TGTGCCTGGCTCCGGGCTAGCGGAGGACGGGGCTACAATGAGCAGTTCTTC
12	-	TRBV27	TRBJ2-7	TRBD2	CASSPPGGEQYF	TGTGCCAGCAGTCCACCGGGGGGCGAGCAGTACTTC
16	-	TRBV5-6	TRBJ1-3	TRBD1	CASSTGTGGSGNTIYF	TGTGCCAGCAGCACCGGGACAGGGGGCTCTGGAAACACCATATATTTT
16	-	TRBV27	TRBJ1-2	TRBD1	CASSLSGTGNNYGYTF	TGTGCCAGCAGTTTATCCGGGACAGGGAATAACTATGGCTACACCTTC
14	-	TRBV4-2	TRBJ1-2	-	CASSQAGDLYGYTF	TGTGCCAGCAGCCAAGCAGGGGACCTCTATGGCTACACCTTC
16	-	TRBV2	TRBJ1-4	-	CASSERAQGTNEKLFF	TGTGCCAGCAGTGAAAGGGCGCAGGGAACTAATGAAAAACTGTTTTTT
15	-	TRBV18	TRBJ2-1	-	CASSPRVVAYNEQFF	TGTGCCAGCTCACCCAGGGTAGTCGCCTACAATGAGCAGTTCTTC
16	-	TRBV28	TRBJ1-3	-	CASSLFGGNSGNTIYF	TGTGCCAGCAGTTTATTCGGGGGAAACTCTGGAAACACCATATATTTT
14	-	TRBV6-5	TRBJ2-7	-	CASSYYREGYEQYF	TGTGCCAGCAGTTACTACAGGGAGGGTTACGAGCAGTACTTC
14	once	TRBV14	TRBJ2-5	TRBD2	CASSQGLAQETQYF	TGTGCCAGCAGCCAAGGACTAGCGCAAGAGACCCAGTACTTC
16	once	TRBV9	TRBJ1-3	-	CASSVDPELSGNTIYF	TGTGCCAGCAGCGTAGATCCCGAACTCTCTGGAAACACCATATATTTT
17	-	TRBV18	TRBJ1-1	TRBD1	CASSPALQGQGDTEAFF	TGTGCCAGCTCACCGGCACTACAGGGACAGGGGGACACTGAAGCTTTCTTT
14	-	TRBV11-2	TRBJ2-1	TRBD2	CASSGGGRGNEQFF	TGTGCCAGCAGCGGAGGCGGGAGGGGAAATGAGCAGTTCTTC
16	-	TRBV15	TRBJ2-7	-	CATSRAGGLKTYEQYF	TGTGCCACCAGCAGGGCAGGGGGACTGAAAACCTACGAGCAGTACTTC
16	-	TRBV5-1	TRBJ2-2	TRBD1	CASSYRTGHNTGELFF	TGCGCCAGCAGCTACAGGACAGGGCATAACACCGGGGAGCTGTTTTTT
17	-	TRBV7-2	TRBJ1-5	TRBD1	CASSQTYDRVSNQPQHF	TGTGCCAGCAGCCAGACTTACGACAGGGTCAGCAATCAGCCCCAGCATTTT
14	once	TRBV2	TRBJ2-7	-	CASKGDWSSYEQYF	TGTGCCAGCAAAGGGGACTGGAGCTCCTACGAGCAGTACTTC
15	-	TRBV6-5	TRBJ1-5	-	CASSYSSRGRQPQHF	TGTGCCAGCAGTTACTCTTCGCGGGGTAGGCAGCCCCAGCATTTT
15	-	TRBV15	TRBJ2-7	TRBD2	CATSRTSGMNHEQYF	TGTGCCACCAGCAGGACTAGCGGGATGAACCACGAGCAGTACTTC
15	-	TRBV9	TRBJ2-7	TRBD2	CASSLLAGDDNEQYF	TGTGCCAGCAGCTTACTAGCGGGAGACGATAACGAGCAGTACTTC
11	-	TRBV7-6	TRBJ2-7	-	CASSLWAEQYF	TGTGCCAGCAGCTTATGGGCAGAGCAGTACTTC
17	-	TRBV9	TRBJ2-1	TRBD2	CASSASGLAGDPNEQFF	TGTGCCAGCAGCGCTTCGGGACTAGCGGGAGATCCCAATGAGCAGTTCTTC
19	-	TRBV21-1	TRBJ2-3	-	CASSKSRLWGTGNDDTQYF	-
15	-	TRBV19	TRBJ2-1	TRBD2	CASSIGLAGEDEQFF	TGTGCCAGTAGTATAGGACTAGCGGGAGAAGATGAGCAGTTCTTC
16	-	TRBV18	TRBJ2-2	TRBD2	CASSLELAANTGELFF	TGTGCCAGCTCACTCGAACTAGCGGCGAACACCGGGGAGCTGTTTTTT
16	-	TRBV5-1	TRBJ2-7	TRBD2	CASSLMGGSGRDEQYF	TGCGCCAGCAGCTTGATGGGAGGTAGCGGGAGAGACGAGCAGTACTTC
15	-	TRBV4-2	TRBJ2-7	TRBD2	CASSQVLAARYEQYF	TGTGCCAGCAGCCAAGTGCTAGCGGCGCGATACGAGCAGTACTTC
16	-	TRBV28	TRBJ1-1	TRBD1	CASSLGQGVGRTEAFF	TGTGCCAGCAGTTTGGGACAGGGAGTGGGTAGGACTGAAGCTTTCTTT
14	-	TRBV4-3	TRBJ2-2	-	CASSPGTYTGELFF	TGCGCCAGCAGCCCCGGGACTTACACCGGGGAGCTGTTTTTT
14	-	TRBV7-8	TRBJ2-5	-	CASSLQTPRETQYF	TGTGCCAGCAGCTTACAAACCCCCCGGGAGACCCAGTACTTC
14	-	TRBV19	TRBJ1-2	-	CASSITASNYGYTF	TGTGCCAGTAGTATTACAGCATCTAACTATGGCTACACCTTC
17	-	TRBV28	TRBJ1-2	TRBD1	CASSFGGGTAFNYGYTF	TGTGCCAGCAGTTTCGGCGGTGGGACAGCTTTTAACTATGGCTACACCTTC
15	-	TRBV28	TRBJ2-7	TRBD1	CASSRYRGSSYEQYF	TGTGCCAGCAGCCGTTACAGGGGAAGCTCCTACGAGCAGTACTTC
18	once	TRBV4-2	TRBJ2-3	TRBD2	CASSPLTTSGGTTDTQYF	TGTGCCAGCAGCCCGCTCACCACTAGCGGGGGCACCACAGATACGCAGTATTTT
14	-	TRBV18	TRBJ1-5	-	CASSPRSSNQPQHF	TGTGCCAGCTCACCACGGAGTAGCAATCAGCCCCAGCATTTT
14	-	TRBV7-6	TRBJ2-2	-	CASSLAGLTGELFF	TGTGCCAGCAGCCTCGCAGGGCTCACCGGGGAGCTGTTTTTT
15	-	TRBV5-4	TRBJ2-7	-	CASSLIWDNSYEQYF	TGTGCCAGCAGCTTGATATGGGACAACTCCTACGAGCAGTACTTC
19	-	TRBV29-1	TRBJ2-3	-	CSVYSARVTGARGTDTQYF	TGCAGCGTCTACTCGGCCAGGGTAACGGGAGCGAGGGGCACAGATACGCAGTATTTT
18	few	TRBV6-1	TRBJ2-1	-	CASSVYLPETSRYNEQFF	TGTGCCAGCAGTGTCTACCTCCCGGAGACTAGTAGGTACAATGAGCAGTTCTTC
12	-	TRBV29-1	TRBJ2-6	-	CSVERGANVLTF	TGCAGCGTTGAGAGGGGGGCCAACGTCCTGACTTTC
16	-	TRBV27	TRBJ1-4	TRBD1	CASSSGTGTLNEKLFF	TGTGCCAGCAGTTCCGGGACAGGAACTCTTAATGAAAAACTGTTTTTT
14	few	TRBV10-3	TRBJ1-4	-	CAISTGTTNEKLFF	TGTGCCATCAGTACAGGGACAACTAATGAAAAACTGTTTTTT
15	-	TRBV4-1	TRBJ2-5	-	CASSQEPPPGETQYF	TGCGCCAGCAGCCAAGAACCACCTCCAGGAGAGACCCAGTACTTC
14	-	TRBV7-9	TRBJ2-2	-	CASSPFANTGELFF	TGTGCCAGCAGCCCGTTCGCGAACACCGGGGAGCTGTTTTTT
16	-	TRBV5-1	TRBJ2-3	-	CASSLDGSGHSDTQYF	TGCGCCAGCAGCTTGGATGGTAGCGGACATTCAGATACGCAGTATTTT
15	-	TRBV19	TRBJ2-1	-	CASSPGLWSPDEQFF	TGTGCCAGTAGCCCGGGTCTATGGAGCCCAGATGAGCAGTTCTTC